The clone carrying this T cell receptor (beta chain) showed up just a few times. Its antigen is still unknown. This sample was taken from a study of beta chain features in type 1 diabetes. Study-level findings and limits: For Type 1 diabetes patients, all four CD4+ subsets carried TCRB CDR3s that were moderately but significantly shorter. HLA effects on TCRB rearrangement stayed unresolved here.

Expressed TCRB transcripts were sequenced after all isolated RNA was converted to cDNA. The table came from immunoSEQ multiplex PCR; TCRdb's copy has only in-frame clones and leaves some out. The sample lists around 160,000 clones, 9% to 10% occurring once. Sequenced material: central memory CD4+ T cells from blood. The TCR comes from a woman aged 25 to 39 with type 1 diabetes.

CDR3 region: CASSSGTGRMNTEAFF. DNA of the CDR3: TGCGCCAGCAGCTCCGGGACAGGGAGAATGAACACTGAAGCTTTCTTT. The chain recombines TRBV5-1 with TRBJ1-1, with 9 positions matching TRBD1. The CDR3 covers 16 residues. V was pared by 3 bases and J by 0 bases, with 6 bases of the junction left unmatched. Germline CDR1 and CDR2: SGHRS and YFSETQ.